Below are 17 T cell receptor beta chains sequenced from a single sample in a study of cytomegalovirus exposure and HLA in healthy donors. PCR used 60 Vbeta primers and 13 Jbeta primers. The method was immunoSEQ multiplex PCR; TCRdb's version includes in-frame clones alone and lacks a portion of them. Of about 130,000 clones detected, roughly 80% appear once; the ten largest clones hold roughly 2.3%. The sequenced sample was PBMCs. The receptors stem from a man aged 25 to 40 in good health and CMV-seronegative.

CDR3 loop: CASSQEAGQGYEQYF. The CDR3 DNA reads TGTGCCAGCAGCCAAGAAGCAGGGCAGGGTTACGAGCAGTACTTC. The chain couples TRBV4-2 to TRBJ2-7, with a weak D call TRBD1 (5 bases). Trimming took 0 bases from V and 4 from J, leaving 13 bases between them. Germline V gene lookup returns CDR1 LGHNA and CDR2 YNFKEQ. This CDR3 region has 15 residues.

J is TRBJ2-1 and V is TRBV6-5; no reliable D call. The length of the CDR3 is 11 residues. Trimming pared 5 bases from V and 7 bases from J, leaving 6 bases between. CDR1 and CDR2 (germline): MNHEY, SVGAGI. CDR3 protein: CASSILNEQFF. In DNA form, the CDR3 reads TGTGCCAGCAGTATCCTTAATGAGCAGTTCTTC.

The count of this clone is one. J is TRBJ1-2 and V is TRBV7-9; D is unclear. CDR3 length: 13 amino acids. From germline, CDR1 is SEHNR and CDR2 FQNEAQ (reference sequence). V dropped 6 bases and J dropped 6 bases, with 14 bases sitting between them. For the CDR3, the DNA is TGTGCCAGCAGGCCCTCGGGGAGCGATGGCTACACCTTC. Translated: CASRPSGSDGYTF.

The chain links TRBV15 to TRBJ1-4; 8 positions match TRBD1. The CDR3 sequence is 14 residues long. V shed 3 bases, J shed 7 bases, and the junction held 4 bases outside the gene matches. Germline V gene sequence: CDR1 LNHNV, CDR2 YYDKDF (reference sequence). For the CDR3, the DNA is TGTGCCACCAGCAGGGACAGGGCGGGTGAAAAACTGTTTTTT. This encodes CATSRDRAGEKLFF.

The rearrangement links TRBV25-1 to TRBJ2-7; 10 nucleotides agree with TRBD2. Germline CDR1 and CDR2: MGHDK and SYGVNS. The junction had 4 bases not matched to a gene; V was cut back by 6 bases and J by 5 bases. CDR3 length: 13 amino acids. CDR3 coding DNA: TGTGCCAGCAGCTCTAGCGGGAGCCACGAGCAGTACTTC. Encoded protein: CASSSSGSHEQYF.

This chain links TRBV30 with TRBJ1-6; D is unclear. Trimming stripped 1 base from V and 4 bases from J, with 8 bases between. This CDR3 has 14 amino acids. The V gene's germline CDR1 is GTSNPN and CDR2 SVGIG (reference sequence). CDR3 nucleotide sequence: TGTGCCTGGAGTGGCCAGTCTTATAATTCACCCCTCCACTTT. Its protein product is CAWSGQSYNSPLHF.

The chain combines TRBV7-9 with TRBJ1-1; maybe TRBD1 (6 bases). Trimming cost V 1 base and J 0 bases, with 15 bases left between them. From germline, CDR1 is SEHNR and CDR2 FQNEAQ (reference sequence). This CDR3 is 17 amino acids long. Here the CDR3 DNA reads TGTGCCAGCAGCTTAGTAGGGGGGGCCGGCTTGAACACTGAAGCTTTCTTT. It encodes CASSLVGGAGLNTEAFF. The variable domain in full, completed from reference TRBV7-9 and TRBJ1-1, reads DTGVSQNPRHKITKRGQNVTFRCDPISEHNRLYWYRQTLGQGPEFLTYFQNEAQLEKSRLLSDRFSAERPKGSFSTLEIQRTEQGDSAMYLCASSLVGGAGLNTEAFFGQGTRLTVV.

V usage is TRBV7-2 and J usage is TRBJ2-3; D is unresolved. Trimming cost V 2 bases and J 4 bases, with 7 bases left between them. Germline V lookup: CDR1 SGHTA, CDR2 FQGNSA. This CDR3 contains 13 residues. Written as DNA, the CDR3 is TGTGCCAGCAGCTTAATGCTATCAGATACGCAGTATTTT. The encoded protein is CASSLMLSDTQYF.

V and J are TRBV10-3 and TRBJ2-7; 7 nucleotides agree with TRBD1. The germline gives CDR1 ENHRY, CDR2 SYGVKD. The CDR3 runs to 14 residues. Trimming cost V 6 bases and J 2 bases; bases outside gene matches: 7. The CDR3 region is CAIRKSTGTYEQYF. The CDR3 coding sequence is TGTGCCATCAGGAAATCGACAGGGACCTACGAGCAGTACTTC.

This rearrangement joins TRBV30 to TRBJ2-3, with D maybe TRBD2 (7 bases). CDR1 and CDR2 from the germline V gene are GTSNPN and SVGIG (reference sequence). This CDR3 comprises 14 residues. V shed 2 bases and J shed 2 bases, with 11 bases lying between them. Written as DNA, the CDR3 is TGTGCCTGGAGTTCGGGGGGCTACACAGATACGCAGTATTTT. Its translation: CAWSSGGYTDTQYF.

The V call is TRBV5-6, the J call TRBJ2-1; TRBD2 matches 10 bases. CDR1 is SGHDT, CDR2 YYEEEE, per germline. The trim removed 2 bases at V and 6 bases at J, leaving 11 bases unmatched. The CDR3 runs to 17 residues. CDR3 protein: CASSLPRASGRVNEQFF. The DNA for the CDR3 is TGTGCCAGCAGCTTACCTAGAGCTAGCGGGAGAGTCAATGAGCAGTTCTTC.

The CDR3 spells CASSDRGTAYNEQFF. In DNA form, the CDR3 reads TGTGCCAGCAGCGATCGAGGGACTGCCTACAATGAGCAGTTCTTC. The J gene is TRBJ2-1, the V gene TRBV7-9; weak D call: TRBD2 (6 bases). The CDR3 extends over 15 amino acids. Between the trimmed V and J ends, which lost 5 bases and 2 bases, there was a span of 13 bases. Germline V gene data show CDR1 as SEHNR and CDR2 as FQNEAQ (reference sequence).

This clone was picked up a small number of times. The V gene is TRBV6-1, the J gene TRBJ2-1, with 9 bases identical to TRBD2. The CDR3 sequence is 16 residues long. Trimming removed 2 bases from V and 7 bases from J; junction bases left unmatched: 9. Germline CDR1 and CDR2: MNHNS and SASEGT. CDR3 protein: CASSESRLAAGNEQFF. The CDR3 nucleotides read TGTGCCAGCAGTGAATCTCGACTAGCGGCCGGGAATGAGCAGTTCTTC.

This clone was counted at least ten times. A read error may produce the germline difference seen at one junction end. The chain couples TRBV7-9 to TRBJ1-2, with a possible D match to TRBD1 (6 bases). The germline V gene has CDR1 SEHNR and CDR2 FQNEAQ (reference sequence). CDR3 size: 12 residues. The CDR3 here is CSSSPIRDSYTF. CDR3 in DNA: TGTTCCAGCAGCCCGATCCGGGACAGCTACACCTTC.

The chain combines TRBV5-1 with TRBJ1-4; 8 bases agree with TRBD1. The J segment lost 5 bases and the V segment lost 4 bases, leaving 7 bases of the junction unmatched. This CDR3 spans 15 amino acids. The germline V gene encodes CDR1 SGHRS and CDR2 YFSETQ. CDR3 in amino acids: CASSPWTGMNEKLFF. Here the CDR3 DNA reads TGCGCCAGCAGCCCTTGGACAGGGATGAATGAAAAACTGTTTTTT.

The chain employs TRBV28 and TRBJ2-1, with 9 bases fitting TRBD2. CDR3 length equals 16 residues. The germline gives CDR1 MDHEN, CDR2 SYDVKM. The V segment lost 3 bases and the J segment 5 bases; nucleotides outside the gene matches: 8. The CDR3 loop reads CASSFLAGAFDNEQFF. The CDR3 coding sequence is TGTGCCAGCAGTTTCTTAGCGGGAGCTTTTGACAATGAGCAGTTCTTC.

The rearrangement links TRBV14 to TRBJ1-2; 7 bases are a match to TRBD1. J was trimmed by 4 bases and V by 1 base; bases with no gene match: 12. Per germline, CDR1 SGHDN and CDR2 FVKESK. This CDR3 is 17 amino acids long. CDR3 loop: CASSQGWTGGAGYGYTF. The CDR3 nucleotides read TGTGCCAGCAGCCAAGGATGGACAGGCGGCGCCGGCTATGGCTACACCTTC.